This TCR beta chain was recovered during a study of blood T cell repertoires in COVID-19 (dated by TCRdb to the early 2020s). Looking at the study overall: Samples from collaborators originated in the United States, Italy and Spain and spanned both the acute and convalescent phases of COVID-19. The sample metadata nearly always contained a de-identified subject ID, COVID-19 status, age in years and sex. Where HLA class I and class II types were available, the types were taken from metadata supplied by the sample provider, not from assay-based typing. Deeply sampled blood TCRbeta repertoires from subjects exposed to, actively infected with, or recovered from COVID-19 were included in the dataset. The material from the prospective study consisted of cDNA or gDNA derived from T cells, B-cell-depleted T cells, or PBMCs. The samples were drawn from the first 160 participants of the ongoing ImmuneRACE study and from 1,254 subjects provided by 6 global collaborators. The repertoires were released in a freely available public database intended as a resource for research on the immune response to SARS-CoV-2.

In the prospective study, participants were 18 to 89 years old, resided in 24 geographic areas of the United States, and were enrolled through a virtual design. To assign participants to cohorts, the prospective study relied on clinical history that participants themselves reported in a screening survey and a study questionnaire. For ImmuneRACE Cohort 3, a participant was defined as recovered based on two consecutive negative NP/OP PCR tests, clearance by a healthcare professional, or resolution of symptoms. Mobile phlebotomists in the prospective study collected whole blood, serum and a nasopharyngeal or oropharyngeal swab from every participant. Additional blood draws and questionnaires over an approximately two-month period could optionally be provided by prospective study participants. Before DNA extraction, prospective study blood samples were shipped either frozen or at room temperature.

Note on this clone: It lacks a known antigen. No clone much larger than this one lies a single base away; base qualities are absent.

TCRbeta CDR3 regions were amplified from genomic DNA using the immunoSEQ Assay, a bias-controlled multiplex PCR. Turning to the authors' computational methods: The number of nucleated cells in each sample was estimated by amplification of reference gene primers within the assay. To quantify the absolute abundance of each unique TCRbeta CDR3 rearrangement, sequence reads were collapsed and filtered. For each sample, productive Simpson clonality was calculated by taking the square root of Simpson's diversity index across productive rearrangements. TCRdb mirrors the immuneACCESS table, restricted to in-frame sequences. Some clones are absent from its copies; in checked studies, under half trace to an unresolved V gene, and the reason for the others is unknown. D and trimming were read from the DNA, whereas the V and J calls and clone size are those reported in that table. The sample records 250,000 to 350,000 clones, about 89% of which are singletons. The top ten constitute less than 6% of the sample.

CDR1 SGHRS and CDR2 YFSETQ were looked up in the germline V gene. The CDR3 numbers 16 residues from cysteine through phenylalanine. Only the CDR3 region is kept as DNA, spanning 48 bases read in frame from base 1. V loses 4 bases at its end and J loses 3 bases; junction bases beyond the gene matches: 9. Overall study results and their limits: The amount of clinical and demographic metadata varied by source and participant and was provided uncurated.

The material sequenced was PBMCs or T cells enriched from blood (not recorded which). This TCR derives from a woman younger than 45 who had recovered from COVID-19. The sequence is built from TRBV5-1 and TRBJ2-2; 7 bases in the junction line up with TRBD2. The nucleotide sequence reads TGCGCCAGCAGCCCTTTCGCGGGGGTAGACACCGGGGAGCTGTTTTTT. It translates as CASSPFAGVDTGELFF.